Below are 22 T cell receptor beta chains sequenced from a single sample in a study of CD8 T cells in Susac syndrome. Random hexamers were used to reverse transcribe about 0.45 to 1 ug of RNA. TCRdb re-called the immunoSEQ multiplex PCR reads with MiXCR, one entry per CDR3 protein. The table records about 77,000 distinct CDR3 sequences, 90% to 95% of them present only once. The sample comprised CD4+ T cells from PBMCs. The receptors were sampled from a human donor with Susac syndrome.

The chain has TRBV29-1 and TRBJ2-3; no definite D call. Trimming removed 4 bases from V and 2 bases from J, with 13 bases in between. CDR1 and CDR2 (germline): SQVTM, ANQGSEA. The CDR3 spans 14 residues. CDR3 nucleotides: TGCAGCGTTGTCCAACAGAACCCCACAGATACGCAGTATTTT. Residues: CSVVQQNPTDTQYF.

V is TRBV18 and J is TRBJ1-5; D gene uncertain. Germline values: CDR1 KGHSH, CDR2 LQKENI. The germline V and J ends were trimmed by 3 bases and 6 bases, with 12 bases remaining between them. CDR3 length: 14 amino acids. CDR3 DNA: TGTGCCAGCTCACCGGGCGCTTCTGGTCAGCCCCAGCATTTT. It yields the protein CASSPGASGQPQHF.

V and J are TRBV19 and TRBJ1-4; 7 bases agree with TRBD1. The CDR3 contains 14 residues. With V trimmed by 6 bases and J by 3 bases, 4 bases remained unmatched. CDR1 and CDR2 from the germline V gene are LNHDA and SQIVND (reference sequence). The CDR3 sequence: CASRLQGSNEKLFF. CDR3 sequence (DNA): TGTGCCAGTAGGCTACAGGGGTCTAATGAAAAACTGTTTTTT.

The chain carries TRBV28 and TRBJ2-7; TRBD1 might be the D (5 bases). Germline V CDR1 and CDR2: MDHEN, SYDVKM. V was shortened by 2 bases and J by 0 bases, with 11 bases between the two germline ends. The length of the CDR3 is 15 residues. The CDR3 loop is CASSLRGTGSYEQYF. The CDR3 DNA follows: TGTGCCAGCAGTTTAAGGGGTACGGGCTCCTACGAGCAGTACTTC.

The chain uses TRBV28 and TRBJ2-7; TRBD2 matches at 13 bases. Germline V gives CDR1 MDHEN, CDR2 SYDVKM. This CDR3 has 15 amino acids. With V trimmed by 8 bases and J by 2 bases, 6 bases remained unmatched. The CDR3 DNA follows: TGTGCCAGCTCCCCGGGACTAGCGGGAACCTACGAGCAGTACTTC. The encoded protein is CASSPGLAGTYEQYF.

This chain joins TRBV18 and TRBJ1-1; D is ambiguous. Germline assignment: CDR1 KGHSH and CDR2 LQKENI. Trimming took 3 bases from V and 1 from J, leaving 12 bases between them. The CDR3 runs to 15 residues. CDR3 sequence: CASSPYSMGNTEAFF. The CDR3 DNA reads as TGTGCCAGCTCACCTTACTCAATGGGGAACACTGAAGCTTTCTTT.

This chain connects TRBV28 to TRBJ2-4; weak D call: TRBD1 (6 bases). Germline CDR1 reads MDHEN; CDR2 reads SYDVKM. Trimming removed 5 bases from V and 0 bases from J, with 8 bases in between. This CDR3 spans 14 amino acids. The CDR3 DNA follows: TGTGCCAGCAGTAAACAGGGAGCCAAAAACATTCAGTACTTC. This codes for CASSKQGAKNIQYF.

The rearrangement uses TRBV7-9 and TRBJ2-3; D remains unclear. CDR1 SEHNR and CDR2 FQNEAQ come from the germline V gene (reference sequence). CDR3 length equals 14 residues. Between the trimmed V and J ends, which lost 10 bases and 5 bases, there was a span of 19 bases. The CDR3 bases are TGTGCCATACCCCTAACAGAGGTTGGAGATACGCAGTATTTT. Protein product: CAIPLTEVGDTQYF.

The chain has TRBV2 and TRBJ1-1, with 7 bases fitting TRBD1. J gave up 6 bases and V 4 bases, and 5 bases lay outside the gene matches. The length of the CDR3 is 13 residues. The V gene's germline CDR1 is SNHLY and CDR2 FYNNEI. The CDR3 DNA sequence: TGTGCCAGCAGTGTGTGGACAGGATCTGAAGCTTTCTTT. This gives the protein CASSVWTGSEAFF.

The chain has TRBV3-1 and TRBJ2-4, with no clear D. Germline V lookup: CDR1 LGHDT, CDR2 YNNKEL (reference sequence). V was trimmed by 3 bases and J by 0 bases, leaving 6 bases between them. CDR3 length: 14 amino acids. The CDR3 DNA reads as TGTGCCAGCAGCCATTCAGGAGCCAAAAACATTCAGTACTTC. Amino acids: CASSHSGAKNIQYF.

The rearrangement uses TRBV29-1 and TRBJ2-3; weak D call: TRBD1 (6 bases). Germline V gene lookup returns CDR1 SQVTM and CDR2 ANQGSEA. The length of the CDR3 is 14 residues. The V end was cut by 4 bases, the J end by 2 bases, with 13 bases between. The CDR3 sequence: CSVGSGQFTDTQYF. CDR3 in DNA: TGCAGCGTTGGGTCTGGACAGTTCACAGATACGCAGTATTTT.

The chain carries TRBV14 and TRBJ2-3; TRBD2 aligns across 9 bases. Germline V lookup: CDR1 SGHDN, CDR2 FVKESK. The CDR3 has 15 residues. Trimming at V came to 4 bases and at J to 6 bases, leaving 8 bases not matched to a gene. CDR3 sequence (DNA): TGTGCCAGCAGCCCACAGGGACTAGCACGCGATACGCAGTATTTT. This encodes CASSPQGLARDTQYF.

This rearrangement joins TRBV3-1 to TRBJ2-7, with a tentative D call TRBD2 (5 bases). Trimming removed 0 bases from V and 9 bases from J, with 12 bases in between. The CDR3 extends over 13 amino acids. CDR1 and CDR2 (germline): LGHDT, YNNKEL (reference sequence). CDR3 protein: CASSQDFLRGQYF. The CDR3 nucleotides read TGTGCCAGCAGCCAAGATTTCCTCCGGGGGCAGTACTTC.

The V and J genes are TRBV19 and TRBJ2-4; 11 bases match TRBD1. The trim removed 3 bases at V and 0 bases at J, leaving 10 bases unmatched. The length of the CDR3 is 19 residues. Germline V CDR1 and CDR2: LNHDA, SQIVND (reference sequence). CDR3 sequence reads: CASSIGTGGATLAKNIQYF. CDR3 DNA sequence: TGTGCCAGTAGTATCGGGACAGGGGGTGCCACGTTAGCCAAAAACATTCAGTACTTC.

This rearrangement joins TRBV12-3 or TRBV12-4 to TRBJ2-7; 13 bases agree with TRBD2. V was clipped by 4 bases and J by 0 bases; unmatched bases: 0. The CDR3 is made up of 15 amino acids. The CDR3 region has the DNA TGTGCCAGCAGTTGGACTAGCGGGAGCTCCTACGAGCAGTACTTC. Its protein is CASSWTSGSSYEQYF.

V gene TRBV20-1 combines with J gene TRBJ2-3; no definite D call. Trimming stripped 6 bases from V and 1 base from J, with 14 bases between. The germline gives CDR1 DFQATT, CDR2 SNEGSKA (reference sequence). The CDR3 has 14 residues. The CDR3 spells CSADARRGTDTQYF. As DNA, the CDR3 is TGCAGTGCCGACGCCAGGCGAGGCACAGATACGCAGTATTTT.

The J gene is TRBJ1-5, the V gene TRBV28; a weak D match, TRBD1 (5 bases). Germline assignment: CDR1 MDHEN and CDR2 SYDVKM. The CDR3 loop spans 13 amino acids. V was cut by 3 bases and J by 4 bases, with 7 bases left in between. CDR3 coding DNA: TGTGCCAGCAGTTTTTCAGGGAATCAGCCCCAGCATTTT. It translates to CASSFSGNQPQHF.

The chain is built from TRBV9 and TRBJ2-3; TRBD2 matches 9 bases. CDR3 size: 19 residues. After removal of 0 bases from V and 3 bases from J, the junction contained 14 bases not matched to a gene. Germline assignment: CDR1 SGDLS and CDR2 YYNGEE. The CDR3 nucleotides read TGTGCCAGCAGCGTAGATGGGGGACTAGCCGCAGCGGATACAGATACGCAGTATTTT. Translating gives CASSVDGGLAAADTDTQYF.

V usage is TRBV3-1 and J usage is TRBJ2-2; D not resolved. Deletions cut 5 bases from V and 6 bases from J, with 16 bases between. Germline V gene sequence: CDR1 LGHDT, CDR2 YNNKEL (reference sequence). The CDR3 sequence is 15 residues long. CDR3 protein: CASSYDTGVAGELFF. In DNA, the CDR3 is TGTGCCAGCAGCTATGATACTGGGGTCGCCGGGGAGCTGTTTTTT.

This clonotype was picked up a small number of times. This chain uses TRBV6-1 with TRBJ2-1, with 11 nucleotides matching TRBD1. The germline V gene has CDR1 MNHNS and CDR2 SASEGT. The CDR3 contains 16 residues. V dropped 6 bases and J dropped 9; count of bases not matched to a gene: 13. The CDR3 region is CASSPWTGGVSSEQFF. CDR3 DNA sequence: TGTGCCAGCAGCCCGTGGACAGGGGGCGTATCTAGTGAGCAGTTCTTC.

This CDR3 reads CASSLAGGDNTEAFF. CDR3 DNA sequence: TGTGCCAGCAGCTTGGCGGGCGGCGATAACACTGAAGCTTTCTTT. The genes are TRBV7-2 and TRBJ1-1; D remains ambiguous. The length of the CDR3 is 15 residues. V lost 3 bases and J 2 bases, leaving 13 bases between the germline ends. Germline V gene lookup returns CDR1 SGHTA and CDR2 FQGNSA.

A single count supports this clonotype. This rearrangement joins TRBV5-1 to TRBJ1-2; D gene unclear. V was pared by 4 bases and J by 3 bases, with 16 bases between. This CDR3 comprises 15 residues. CDR1 is SGHRS, CDR2 YFSETQ, per germline. The CDR3 region has the DNA TGCGCCAGCAGCCCCGATGCCCAGGATTACTATGGCTACACCTTC. Translation gives CASSPDAQDYYGYTF. Variable domain in full (rest from reference TRBV5-1 and TRBJ1-2): KAGVTQTPRYLIKTRGQQVTLSCSPISGHRSVSWYQQTPGQGLQFLFEYFSETQRNKGNFPGRFSGRQFSNSRSEMNVSTLELGDSALYLCASSPDAQDYYGYTFGSGTRLTVV.